The clone carrying this T cell receptor (beta chain) was recorded a few times. The method was immunoSEQ multiplex PCR; TCRdb's version includes in-frame clones alone and lacks a portion of them. The repertoire holds 140,000 to 150,000 clones, more than 60% seen once, with around a sixth in the top ten. This sample is part of a study of blood T cell repertoires in COVID-19. Trimming took 4 bases from V and 6 from J; bases not matched to a gene: 15. The CDR3 spans 18 residues. Germline V gene sequence: CDR1 KGHDR, CDR2 SFDVKD. The TCR sequence derives from a man aged 50-60 years with acute or convalescent COVID-19. Sequenced sample: peripheral blood. This chain joins TRBV24-1 and TRBJ2-1; the match to TRBD2 covers 9 bases. The CDR3: CATSDHPTAGGPGNEQFF. The CDR3 DNA is TGTGCCACCAGTGACCACCCAACCGCGGGGGGGCCGGGCAATGAGCAGTTCTTC.